These T cell receptor beta chains were read from a single sample in a study of early T cells in non-severe SARS-CoV-2 infection. From the 5' RACE reads, TCRdb called clonotypes with MiXCR, one entry per CDR3 protein. In the table there are under 100,000 distinct CDR3 sequences, approximately 15% of which are singletons. Sequenced material: whole blood. The receptors shown here come from an adult who was a healthcare worker with PCR-confirmed SARS-CoV-2 infection or an uninfected control (not recorded which). CDR3s include the opening cysteine and the closing phenylalanine or tryptophan. A D gene is named only where the DNA matches it firmly. A row's size may be missing; if present it is once, few, many or a size class.

size	V	D	J	CDR3	DNA
-	TRBV20-1	TRBD1	TRBJ1-5	CSARDYRGVNQPQHF	TGCAGTGCTAGAGATTACAGGGGCGTGAATCAGCCCCAGCATTTT
-	TRBV3-1	-	TRBJ2-7	CASSQDLAPRQYF	TGTGCCAGCAGCCAAGATTTGGCCCCGCGGCAGTACTTC
many	TRBV12-3/TRBV12-4	-	TRBJ2-6	CASSDRSRSGANVLTF	TGTGCCAGCAGTGACAGGTCCCGCTCTGGGGCCAACGTCCTGACTTTC
few	TRBV5-6	-	TRBJ2-2	CASSLAPHGELFF	TGTGCCAGCAGCTTGGCGCCCCACGGGGAGCTGTTTTTT
-	TRBV11-2	-	TRBJ1-5	CTSSLGAGNSQHF	TGTACCAGCAGCTTAGGCGCCGGGAATTCCCAGCATTTT
few	TRBV6-1	-	TRBJ1-1	CASRLGGLNTEAFF	TGTGCCAGCAGACTGGGGGGGTTGAACACTGAAGCTTTCTTT
many	TRBV27	TRBD1	TRBJ2-6	CASGPTGLSGANVLTF	TGTGCCAGCGGCCCGACAGGGCTCTCTGGGGCCAACGTCCTGACTTTC
many	TRBV19	-	TRBJ2-6	CASSPSLGPSGANVLTF	TGTGCCAGTAGTCCCTCCCTAGGGCCCTCTGGGGCCAACGTCCTGACTTTC
once	TRBV6-5	TRBD1	TRBJ2-7	CASRLSGQGIYEQYF	TGTGCCAGCAGACTATCGGGACAGGGAATCTACGAGCAGTACTTC
-	TRBV6-2/TRBV6-3	-	TRBJ1-1	CASSYSTPLMNTEAFF	TGTGCCAGCAGTTACTCAACACCCCTCATGAACACTGAAGCTTTCTTT
many	TRBV4-1	TRBD2	TRBJ2-1	CASSQLAGGYNEQFF	TGCGCCAGCAGCCAGCTAGCGGGGGGCTACAATGAGCAGTTCTTC
few	TRBV5-5	TRBD1	TRBJ1-1	CASSLTGTSEAFF	TGTGCCAGCAGCCTGACAGGGACTTCTGAAGCTTTCTTT
many	TRBV18	-	TRBJ2-5	CASSPVEETQYF	TGTGCCAGCTCACCAGTAGAAGAGACCCAGTACTTC
many	TRBV21-1	-	TRBJ2-7	CASETPRYEQYF	TGTGCCAGCGAGACCCCCAGATACGAGCAGTACTTC
-	TRBV29-1	-	TRBJ2-5	CSVGAAQETQYF	TGCAGCGTTGGGGCAGCCCAAGAGACCCAGTACTTC
few	TRBV5-1	-	TRBJ1-5	CASSLQGGQPQHF	TGCGCCAGCAGCTTACAGGGAGGTCAGCCCCAGCATTTT
few	TRBV19	TRBD1	TRBJ1-4	CASRMGTVEKLFF	TGTGCCAGTAGGATGGGGACAGTTGAAAAACTGTTTTTT
-	TRBV20-1	TRBD1	TRBJ2-1	CSVYPGQGHF	TGCAGTGTGTACCCGGGACAGGGCCACTTC
-	TRBV19	-	TRBJ1-2	CASSIGYRWLYGYTF	TGTGCCAGTAGTATCGGGTACAGGTGGCTCTATGGCTACACCTTC
-	TRBV9	-	TRBJ2-3	CASSGSSISADTQYF	TGTGCCAGCAGCGGATCTAGCATATCGGCAGATACGCAGTATTTT
-	TRBV6-5	-	TRBJ1-6	CASSRDSRGSPLHF	TGTGCCAGCAGCCGGGACTCCAGGGGTTCACCCCTCCACTTT
many	TRBV7-9	-	TRBJ1-1	CASGQNTEAFF	TGTGCCAGCGGGCAGAACACTGAAGCTTTCTTT
many	TRBV6-6	-	TRBJ1-5	CASSSLGVNQPQHF	TGTGCCAGCAGCTCTCTCGGGGTTAATCAGCCCCAGCATTTT
few	TRBV6-2/TRBV6-3	TRBD2	TRBJ2-2	CASSYYGLAGTGELFF	TGTGCCAGCAGTTACTACGGACTAGCGGGGACCGGGGAGCTGTTTTTT
-	TRBV29-1	-	TRBJ2-4	CSVEGEGPRENIQYF	TGCAGCGTTGAAGGGGAAGGACCCAGGGAAAACATTCAGTACTTC
few	TRBV28	-	TRBJ2-7	CASTDNYEQYF	TGTGCCAGCACCGACAACTACGAGCAGTACTTC
many	TRBV10-3	-	TRBJ2-6	CAISDWDLAAGEGTGANVLTF	TGTGCCATCAGTGATTGGGACCTAGCGGCAGGGGAAGGTACTGGGGCCAACGTCCTGACTTTC
many	TRBV16	TRBD1	TRBJ1-5	CASSLQGPNQPQHF	TGTGCCAGCAGCCTACAGGGGCCCAATCAGCCCCAGCATTTT
many	TRBV18	-	TRBJ1-1	CASAGGENTEAFF	TGTGCCAGCGCAGGAGGGGAGAACACTGAAGCTTTCTTT
many	TRBV18	TRBD2	TRBJ2-6	CASSPQSGASSGANVLTF	TGTGCCAGCTCACCACAAAGCGGGGCCTCCTCTGGGGCCAACGTCCTGACTTTC
many	TRBV6-2/TRBV6-3	-	TRBJ2-1	CASTPLLGHEQFF	TGTGCCAGCACTCCCCTCTTAGGACATGAGCAGTTCTTC
many	TRBV2	TRBD1	TRBJ1-2	CASSSAGTGYGYTF	TGTGCCAGCAGCTCCGCAGGGACAGGCTATGGCTACACCTTC
-	TRBV20-1	TRBD2	TRBJ2-3	CSARPRTSGGTDTQYF	TGCAGTGCTAGACCGAGGACTAGTGGGGGCACAGATACGCAGTATTTT
few	TRBV10-2	-	TRBJ2-3	CASSIVITDTQYF	TGCGCCAGCAGTATAGTTATCACAGATACGCAGTATTTT